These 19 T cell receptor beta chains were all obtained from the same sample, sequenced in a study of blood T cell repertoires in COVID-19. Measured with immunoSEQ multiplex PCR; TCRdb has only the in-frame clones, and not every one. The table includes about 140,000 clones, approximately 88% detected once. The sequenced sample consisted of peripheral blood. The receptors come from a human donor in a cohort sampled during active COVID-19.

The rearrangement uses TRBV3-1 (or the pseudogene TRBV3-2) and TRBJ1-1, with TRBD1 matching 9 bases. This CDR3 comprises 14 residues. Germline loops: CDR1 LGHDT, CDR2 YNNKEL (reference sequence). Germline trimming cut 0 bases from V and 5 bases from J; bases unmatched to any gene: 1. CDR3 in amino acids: CASSQEGQGTEAFF. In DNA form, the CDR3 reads TGTGCCAGCAGCCAAGAGGGACAGGGAACTGAAGCTTTCTTT.

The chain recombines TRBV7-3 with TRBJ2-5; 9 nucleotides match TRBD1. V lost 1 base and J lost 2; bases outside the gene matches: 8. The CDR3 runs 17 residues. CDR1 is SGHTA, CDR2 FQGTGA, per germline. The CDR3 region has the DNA TGTGCCAGCAGCTTAATGGGACAGGGAACAAAACAAGAGACCCAGTACTTC. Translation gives CASSLMGQGTKQETQYF. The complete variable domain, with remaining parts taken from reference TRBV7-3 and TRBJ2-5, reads GAGVSQTPSNKVTEKGKYVELRCDPISGHTALYWYRQSLGQGPEFLIYFQGTGAADDSGLPNDRFFAVRPEGSVSTLKIQRTERGDSAVYLCASSLMGQGTKQETQYFGPGTRLLVL.

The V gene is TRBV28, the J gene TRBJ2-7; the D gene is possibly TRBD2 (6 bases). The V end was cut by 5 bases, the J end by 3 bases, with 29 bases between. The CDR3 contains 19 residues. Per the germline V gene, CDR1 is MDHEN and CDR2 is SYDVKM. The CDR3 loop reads CASSKIIGDGGYYNYEQYF. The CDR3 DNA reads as TGTGCCAGCAGTAAAATAATAGGGGACGGAGGGTATTACAACTACGAGCAGTACTTC.

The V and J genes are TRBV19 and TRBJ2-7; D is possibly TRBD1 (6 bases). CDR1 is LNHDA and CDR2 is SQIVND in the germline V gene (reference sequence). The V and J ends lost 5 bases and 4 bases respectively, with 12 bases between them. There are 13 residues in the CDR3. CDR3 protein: CASSDVDSYEQYF. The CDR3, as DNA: TGTGCCAGTAGTGACGTGGACAGTTACGAGCAGTACTTC.

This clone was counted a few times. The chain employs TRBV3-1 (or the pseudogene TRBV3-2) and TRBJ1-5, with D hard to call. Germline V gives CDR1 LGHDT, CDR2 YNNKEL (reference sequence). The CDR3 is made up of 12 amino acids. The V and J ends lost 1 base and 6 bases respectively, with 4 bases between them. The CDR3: CASSQGLQPQHF. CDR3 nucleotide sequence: TGTGCCAGCAGCCAAGGTCTTCAGCCCCAGCATTTT.

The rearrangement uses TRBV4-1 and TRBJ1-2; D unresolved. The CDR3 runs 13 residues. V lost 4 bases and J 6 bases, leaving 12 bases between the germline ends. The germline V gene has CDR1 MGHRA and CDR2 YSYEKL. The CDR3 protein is CASSPGMADGYTF. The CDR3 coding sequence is TGCGCCAGCAGCCCGGGGATGGCAGATGGCTACACCTTC.

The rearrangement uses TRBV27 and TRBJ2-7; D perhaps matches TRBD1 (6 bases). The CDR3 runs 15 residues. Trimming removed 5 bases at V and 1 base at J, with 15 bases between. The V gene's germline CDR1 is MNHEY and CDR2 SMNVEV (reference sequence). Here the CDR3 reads CASSLTGGWSYEQYF. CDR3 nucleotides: TGTGCCAGCAGTCTGACAGGTGGATGGTCCTACGAGCAGTACTTC.

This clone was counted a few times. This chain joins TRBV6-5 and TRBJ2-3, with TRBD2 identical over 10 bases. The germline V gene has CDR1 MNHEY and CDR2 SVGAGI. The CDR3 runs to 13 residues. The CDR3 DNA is TGTGTCACATATAGCGGGGGGAGGGATACGCAGTATTTT. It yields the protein CVTYSGGRDTQYF.

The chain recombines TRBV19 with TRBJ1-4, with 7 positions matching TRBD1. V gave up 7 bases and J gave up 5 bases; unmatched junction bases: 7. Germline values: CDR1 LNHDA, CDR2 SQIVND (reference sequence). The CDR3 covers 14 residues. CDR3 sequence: CASTSTGINEKLFF. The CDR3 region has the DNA TGTGCCAGTACCTCGACAGGGATCAATGAAAAACTGTTTTTT.

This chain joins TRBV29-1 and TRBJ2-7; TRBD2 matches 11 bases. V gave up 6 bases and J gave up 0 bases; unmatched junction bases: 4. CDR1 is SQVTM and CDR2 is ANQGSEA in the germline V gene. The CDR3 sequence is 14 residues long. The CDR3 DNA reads TGCAGCGTGCAGACTAGCGGGGACTCCTACGAGCAGTACTTC. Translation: CSVQTSGDSYEQYF.

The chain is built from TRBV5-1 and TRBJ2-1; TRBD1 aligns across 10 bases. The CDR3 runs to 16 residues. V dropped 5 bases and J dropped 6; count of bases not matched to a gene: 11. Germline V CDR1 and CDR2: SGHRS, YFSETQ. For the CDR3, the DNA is TGCGCCAGCAGTCAATATAGGGGACAGGGGTTCAATGAGCAGTTCTTC. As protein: CASSQYRGQGFNEQFF. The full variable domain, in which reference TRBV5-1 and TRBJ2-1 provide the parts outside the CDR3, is KAGVTQTPRYLIKTRGQQVTLSCSPISGHRSVSWYQQTPGQGLQFLFEYFSETQRNKGNFPGRFSGRQFSNSRSEMNVSTLELGDSALYLCASSQYRGQGFNEQFFGPGTRLTVL.

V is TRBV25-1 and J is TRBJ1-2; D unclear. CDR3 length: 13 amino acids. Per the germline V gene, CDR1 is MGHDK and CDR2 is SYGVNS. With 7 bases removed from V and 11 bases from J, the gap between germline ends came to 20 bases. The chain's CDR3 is CASNTHPRPEYTF. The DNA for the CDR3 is TGTGCCAGCAATACCCACCCGAGGCCAGAGTACACCTTC.

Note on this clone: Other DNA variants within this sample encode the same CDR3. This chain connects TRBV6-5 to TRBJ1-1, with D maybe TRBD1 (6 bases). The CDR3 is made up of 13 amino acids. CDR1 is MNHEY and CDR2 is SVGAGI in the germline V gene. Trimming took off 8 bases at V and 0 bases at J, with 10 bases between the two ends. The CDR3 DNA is TGTGCCAGCCGGGGACAAATGAACACTGAAGCTTTCTTT. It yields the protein CASRGQMNTEAFF.

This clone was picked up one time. The CDR3 nucleotides are TGTGCCAGCAGTGGACAGGGAGGTGACTATGGCTACACCTTC. This gives the protein CASSGQGGDYGYTF. The chain employs TRBV28 and TRBJ1-2, with TRBD1 matching over 8 bases. CDR1 and CDR2 (germline): MDHEN, SYDVKM. The J segment lost 3 bases and the V segment lost 5 bases, leaving 5 bases of the junction unmatched. The CDR3 loop spans 14 amino acids.

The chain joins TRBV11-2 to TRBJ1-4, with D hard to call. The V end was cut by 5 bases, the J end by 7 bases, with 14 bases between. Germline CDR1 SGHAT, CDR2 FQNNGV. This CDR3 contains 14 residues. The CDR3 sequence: CASSDYGRGEKLFF. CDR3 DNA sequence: TGTGCCAGCAGCGACTACGGGAGAGGTGAAAAACTGTTTTTT.

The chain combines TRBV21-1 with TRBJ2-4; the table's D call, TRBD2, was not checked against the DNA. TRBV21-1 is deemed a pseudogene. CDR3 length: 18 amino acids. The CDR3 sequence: CASSKGVAGDLAKNIQYF. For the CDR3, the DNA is TGTGCCAGCAGCAAAGGAGTAGCGGGAGACTTAGCCAAAAACATTCAGTACTTC.

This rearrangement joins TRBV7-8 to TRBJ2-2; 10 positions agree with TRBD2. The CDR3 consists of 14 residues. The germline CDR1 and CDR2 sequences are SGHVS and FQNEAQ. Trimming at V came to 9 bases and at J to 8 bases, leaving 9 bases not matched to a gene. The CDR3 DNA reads TGTGCCAGTTTCCCGCTAGCGGGGGTGGGGGAGCTGTTTTTT. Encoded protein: CASFPLAGVGELFF.

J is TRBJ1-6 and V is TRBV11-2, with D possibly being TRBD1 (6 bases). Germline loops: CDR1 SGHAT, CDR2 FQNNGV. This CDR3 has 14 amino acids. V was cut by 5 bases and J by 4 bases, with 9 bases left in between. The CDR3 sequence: CASSNRVYNSPLHF. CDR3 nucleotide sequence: TGTGCCAGCAGCAACAGGGTTTATAATTCACCCCTCCACTTT.

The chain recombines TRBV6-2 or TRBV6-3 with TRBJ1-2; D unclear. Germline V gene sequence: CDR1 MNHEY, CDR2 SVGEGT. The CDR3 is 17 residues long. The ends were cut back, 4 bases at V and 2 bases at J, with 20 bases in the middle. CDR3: CASSSPGIEPPNYGYTF. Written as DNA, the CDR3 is TGTGCCAGCAGTTCTCCCGGGATAGAACCGCCCAACTATGGCTACACCTTC.